The rows below give T cell receptor beta chains drawn from one sample of a study of blood T cell repertoires in COVID-19. TCRdb keeps only in-frame clones here, not all; method: immunoSEQ multiplex PCR. The sample yields more than 95,000 clones, about nine tenths seen once. Sample: peripheral blood. The receptors were gathered from a man aged 70 or older who had recovered from COVID-19. The CDR3 runs from the conserved cysteine through the conserved F or W. Each record gives: V gene, clone size, D gene, J gene, CDR3 protein, CDR3 DNA. D genes are given only for firm matches. Some rows mark clone size as missing; the rest say once, few, many or name a class of expanded clone.

V: TRBV19
size: NA
D: NA
J: TRBJ1-5
CDR3: CASSMGVSNQPQHF
DNA: TGTGCCAGTAGTATGGGAGTGAGCAATCAGCCCCAGCATTTT

V: TRBV28
size: NA
D: NA
J: TRBJ2-3
CDR3: CASSTSTDTQYF
DNA: TGTGCCAGCAGTACTAGTACAGATACGCAGTATTTT

V: TRBV6-5
size: NA
D: NA
J: TRBJ2-5
CDR3: CASRDQGRETQYF
DNA: TGTGCCAGCAGGGATCAAGGCAGGGAGACCCAGTACTTC

V: TRBV9
size: once
D: NA
J: TRBJ2-2
CDR3: CASSVDIGLNTGELFF
DNA: TGTGCCAGCAGCGTAGATATAGGACTGAACACCGGGGAGCTGTTTTTT

V: TRBV7-5
size: NA
D: NA
J: TRBJ2-7
CDR3: CVRSFTSRSYEQYF
DNA: TGTGTCAGAAGCTTTACTAGCAGGTCCTACGAGCAGTACTTC

V: TRBV5-1
size: once
D: TRBD1
J: TRBJ2-3
CDR3: CASSLQGAGDTQYF
DNA: TGCGCCAGCAGCTTACAGGGGGCTGGAGATACGCAGTATTTT

V: TRBV9
size: once
D: NA
J: TRBJ2-5
CDR3: CASSVVPGETQYF
DNA: TGTGCCAGCAGCGTAGTCCCCGGGGAGACCCAGTACTTC

V: TRBV7-2
size: NA
D: NA
J: TRBJ2-7
CDR3: CASAGDSYEQYF
DNA: TGTGCCAGTGCTGGAGACTCCTACGAGCAGTACTTC

V: TRBV28
size: NA
D: NA
J: TRBJ1-4
CDR3: CASSSSTGTTNEKLFF
DNA: TGTGCCAGCAGTTCCTCGACAGGAACAACTAATGAAAAACTGTTTTTT

V: TRBV15
size: NA
D: NA
J: TRBJ2-2
CDR3: CATSRGSLATGELFF
DNA: TGTGCCACCAGCAGAGGGTCGCTAGCTACCGGGGAGCTGTTTTTT

V: TRBV5-4
size: NA
D: TRBD1
J: TRBJ1-1
CDR3: CASSSGQGSVVAFF
DNA: TGTGCCAGCAGCTCCGGACAGGGTTCCGTCGTCGCTTTCTTT

V: TRBV10-2
size: NA
D: NA
J: TRBJ1-1
CDR3: CASSDIGTSMNTEAFF
DNA: TGCGCCAGCAGTGACATCGGGACAAGTATGAACACTGAAGCTTTCTTT

V: TRBV28
size: NA
D: TRBD1
J: TRBJ1-2
CDR3: CASSLTGGDYGYTF
DNA: TGTGCCAGCAGTTTGACAGGGGGCGATTACGGCTACACCTTC

V: TRBV7-9
size: NA
D: TRBD2
J: TRBJ2-3
CDR3: CASRPSGVGDTQYF
DNA: TGTGCCAGCAGACCAAGCGGGGTGGGAGATACGCAGTATTTT

V: TRBV7-3
size: NA
D: NA
J: TRBJ2-3
CDR3: CASSLALDGEAQYF
DNA: TGTGCCAGCAGCTTAGCCTTGGATGGGGAGGCGCAGTATTTT

V: TRBV11-1
size: NA
D: NA
J: TRBJ2-3
CDR3: CASSPDFSSTDTQYF
DNA: TGTGCCAGCAGCCCGGACTTTTCTAGCACAGATACGCAGTATTTT

V: TRBV3-1/TRBV3-2
size: NA
D: NA
J: TRBJ1-4
CDR3: CASSQASNEKLFF
DNA: TGTGCCAGCAGCCAAGCCAGTAATGAAAAACTGTTTTTT

V: TRBV5-6
size: NA
D: TRBD1
J: TRBJ1-2
CDR3: CASSPQRTEGAYGYTF
DNA: TGTGCCAGCAGCCCCCAGAGGACAGAGGGGGCCTATGGCTACACCTTC

V: TRBV6-5
size: NA
D: NA
J: TRBJ2-1
CDR3: CASSYSGAAEQFF
DNA: TGTGCCAGCAGTTACTCGGGAGCGGCTGAGCAGTTCTTC

V: TRBV5-4
size: NA
D: NA
J: TRBJ2-7
CDR3: CASSLSYSYEQYF
DNA: TGTGCCAGCAGCTTGTCGTACTCCTACGAGCAGTACTTC

V: TRBV7-7
size: NA
D: NA
J: TRBJ2-5
CDR3: CASSLNIQETQYF
DNA: TGTGCCAGCAGCTTAAACATCCAAGAGACCCAGTACTTC

V: TRBV11-2
size: NA
D: TRBD1
J: TRBJ1-3
CDR3: CASRSITGGGKSSGNTIYF
DNA: TGTGCCAGCAGATCTATTACAGGGGGCGGAAAGAGCTCTGGAAACACCATATATTTT

V: TRBV5-4
size: NA
D: NA
J: TRBJ2-1
CDR3: CASSLDTSSYNEQFF
DNA: TGTGCCAGCAGCTTGGACACAAGCTCCTACAATGAGCAGTTCTTC

V: TRBV5-1
size: NA
D: NA
J: TRBJ2-3
CDR3: CASSAQGYTDTQYF
DNA: TGCGCCAGCAGCGCGCAGGGGTACACAGATACGCAGTATTTT

V: TRBV10-3
size: NA
D: TRBD1
J: TRBJ2-6
CDR3: CAIRQAGQGVGANVLTF
DNA: TGTGCCATCAGGCAGGCGGGACAGGGTGTTGGGGCCAACGTCCTGACTTTC

V: TRBV27
size: few
D: NA
J: TRBJ1-1
CDR3: CASSLRGGRMNTEAFF
DNA: TGTGCCAGCAGTTTACGGGGGGGACGGATGAACACTGAAGCTTTCTTT

V: TRBV3-1/TRBV3-2
size: NA
D: NA
J: TRBJ1-5
CDR3: CASSQVHGGDSPQHF
DNA: TGTGCCAGCAGCCAAGTCCACGGTGGGGACTCGCCCCAGCATTTT

V: TRBV4-3
size: NA
D: TRBD2
J: TRBJ2-7
CDR3: CASSQRLAGGLSSYEQYF
DNA: TGCGCCAGCAGCCAGCGACTAGCGGGAGGGTTAAGCTCCTACGAGCAGTACTTC

V: TRBV4-1
size: NA
D: TRBD2
J: TRBJ2-2
CDR3: CASSGGAGRTGELFF
DNA: TGCGCCAGCTCGGGGGGGGCGGGACGCACCGGGGAGCTGTTTTTT

V: TRBV29-1
size: NA
D: NA
J: TRBJ2-5
CDR3: CSVVSQGRTQYF
DNA: TGCAGCGTTGTTTCCCAGGGGAGGACCCAGTACTTC

V: TRBV29-1
size: NA
D: TRBD2
J: TRBJ2-7
CDR3: CSATGNRLAGGHYEQYF
DNA: TGCAGCGCCACGGGCAACAGACTAGCGGGAGGTCACTACGAGCAGTACTTC

V: TRBV7-2
size: NA
D: NA
J: TRBJ2-2
CDR3: CASSLGLGDTGELFF
DNA: TGTGCCAGCAGCTTAGGGCTAGGGGACACCGGGGAGCTGTTTTTT

V: TRBV5-1
size: NA
D: TRBD2
J: TRBJ2-5
CDR3: CASSREGTSLETQYF
DNA: TGCGCCAGCAGCCGGGAAGGGACTAGCCTTGAGACCCAGTACTTC

V: TRBV3-1/TRBV3-2
size: NA
D: TRBD2
J: TRBJ2-7
CDR3: CASNPSGGETYEQYF
DNA: TGTGCCAGCAACCCAAGTGGGGGGGAAACGTACGAGCAGTACTTC

V: TRBV5-1
size: few
D: TRBD2
J: TRBJ2-1
CDR3: CASSRNGAGGFYNEQFF
DNA: TGCGCCAGCAGCCGGAATGGGGCGGGGGGTTTCTACAATGAGCAGTTCTTC

V: TRBV28
size: NA
D: TRBD2
J: TRBJ2-5
CDR3: CASSFSRAGGYQETQYF
DNA: TGTGCCAGCAGTTTTTCCCGAGCGGGGGGGTACCAAGAGACCCAGTACTTC

V: TRBV28
size: NA
D: NA
J: TRBJ1-1
CDR3: CASETGTFLNTEAFF
DNA: TGTGCCAGCGAGACCGGGACATTTTTGAACACTGAAGCTTTCTTT

V: TRBV30
size: many
D: NA
J: TRBJ2-7
CDR3: CAWRSRGVSYEQYF
DNA: TGTGCCTGGAGAAGTCGGGGAGTGTCCTACGAGCAGTACTTC

V: TRBV18
size: NA
D: NA
J: TRBJ2-3
CDR3: CASSPDGLGQTDTQYF
DNA: TGTGCCAGCTCACCAGATGGGCTGGGACAAACAGATACGCAGTATTTT

V: TRBV19
size: few
D: NA
J: TRBJ1-6
CDR3: CASRQGFYSPLHF
DNA: TGTGCCAGTAGACAGGGCTTCTATTCACCCCTCCACTTT

V: TRBV11-2
size: few
D: NA
J: TRBJ1-3
CDR3: CASVGQTTGNTIYF
DNA: TGTGCCAGCGTAGGACAGACGACTGGAAACACCATATATTTT

V: TRBV7-3
size: NA
D: NA
J: TRBJ2-7
CDR3: CASSLGRPYEQYF
DNA: TGTGCCAGCAGCCTTGGGAGGCCCTACGAGCAGTACTTC

V: TRBV5-4
size: NA
D: TRBD1
J: TRBJ1-3
CDR3: CASSYQGASGNTIYF
DNA: TGTGCCAGCAGCTACCAGGGGGCGTCTGGAAACACCATATATTTT